These 27 T cell receptor beta chains came from one sample sequenced in a study of blood T cells in healthy people across ages. Then a second PCR, running roughly 6 to 11 cycles, was carried out with a sample-barcoded 5' primer and a J-beta primer mix. One entry per CDR3 protein results from TCRdb running MiXCR on the 5' RACE reads. The table lists 550,000 to 700,000 distinct CDR3 sequences, approximately 27% of them singletons, with about a fifth in the top ten. Input material: blood. The origin of the receptors is a woman in her 70s in good health.

This clonotype was found a few times. The J gene is TRBJ1-2, the V gene TRBV12-3 or TRBV12-4; D ambiguous. V dropped 7 bases and J dropped 2 bases, with 5 bases sitting between them. The CDR3 contains 11 residues. The CDR3 loop is CASTSNYGYTF. The CDR3 region has the DNA TGTGCCAGCACTTCCAACTATGGCTACACCTTC.

The sample holds a few counts of this clonotype. The rearrangement uses TRBV7-2 and TRBJ1-5; possibly TRBD1 for D (5 bases). V was pared by 5 bases and J by 8 bases, with 16 bases between. CDR1 and CDR2 (germline): SGHTA, FQGNSA. The CDR3 covers 14 residues. CDR3 sequence: CASSPRPAGEPQHF. CDR3 bases: TGTGCCAGCAGCCCACGGCCTGCGGGGGAGCCCCAGCATTTT.

In this sample, this clonotype turned up a few times. The chain links TRBV2 to TRBJ2-3; 10 bases are shared with TRBD2. The CDR3 is 14 residues long. J was trimmed by 1 base and V by 11 bases; bases with no gene match: 6. Germline assignment: CDR1 SNHLY and CDR2 FYNNEI. The CDR3 loop is CACRGTSGTDTQYF. The CDR3 region has the DNA TGTGCCTGTCGCGGGACTAGCGGCACAGATACGCAGTATTTT.

V and J are TRBV7-9 and TRBJ2-3, with 8 bases aligning to TRBD2. The V gene end was trimmed by 5 bases and the J gene end by 3 bases; junction bases not matched to a gene: 7. This CDR3 is 15 amino acids long. CDR1 is SEHNR and CDR2 is FQNEAQ in the germline V gene (reference sequence). The CDR3 DNA follows: TGTGCCAGCAGCCAGACTAGCGCCTTAACAGATACGCAGTATTTT. It specifies CASSQTSALTDTQYF.

The genes are TRBV20-1 and TRBJ2-7; D is possibly TRBD1 or TRBD2 (6 bases each). TRBJ2-1 matches the DNA end more closely, so the J call is doubtful. The CDR3 covers 16 residues. Germline CDR1 is DFQATT and CDR2 is SNEGSKA (reference sequence). The DNA for the CDR3 is TGCAGTGCTGAGTCCAACGAGGGGGGAACATACAATGAGCAGTTCTTC. Amino acid sequence: CSAESNEGGTYNEQFF.

J is TRBJ1-2 and V is TRBV7-8, with unresolved D. Deletions cut 2 bases from V and 4 bases from J, with 17 bases between. CDR1 SGHVS and CDR2 FQNEAQ come from the germline V gene. CDR3 length: 16 amino acids. For the CDR3, the DNA is TGTGCCAGCAGCTTAAGTCGCGGGTCCGCTACCTATGGCTACACCTTC. Its protein is CASSLSRGSATYGYTF.

The rearrangement joins TRBV5-5 to TRBJ2-2; D gene uncertain. CDR1 SGHKS and CDR2 YYEKEE come from the germline V gene (reference sequence). The CDR3 covers 13 residues. The V end was cut by 4 bases, the J end by 4 bases, with 8 bases between. The CDR3 sequence is CASSRPATGELFF. In DNA, the CDR3 is TGTGCCAGCAGCCGACCCGCCACCGGGGAGCTGTTTTTT.

The gene calls are TRBV7-7 and TRBJ2-7; 7 positions match TRBD2. This CDR3 region has 14 residues. The germline V gene encodes CDR1 SSHAT and CDR2 FNYEAQ (reference sequence). Unmatched junction bases numbered 11, after V lost 5 bases and J lost 7 bases. The DNA of the CDR3 is TGTGCCAGCAGCACACACCCCTGGGGGGGAGAGCAGTACTTC. Residues: CASSTHPWGGEQYF. Combining the CDR3 with reference TRBV7-7 and TRBJ2-7 gives the whole variable domain GAGVSQSPRYKVTKRGQDVTLRCDPISSHATLYWYQQALGQGPEFLTYFNYEAQPDKSGLPSDRFSAERPEGSISTLTIQRTEQRDSAMYRCASSTHPWGGEQYFGPGTRLTVT.

This clonotype was detected a few times. The chain is built from TRBV13 and TRBJ1-6, with no clear D. Per germline, CDR1 PRHDT and CDR2 FYEKMQ (reference sequence). The CDR3 extends over 14 amino acids. The V gene lost 4 bases and the J gene lost 6 bases, with 10 bases spanning the gap. The CDR3, as DNA: TGTGCCAGCAGCTATCGACGGGGTAATTCACCCCTCCACTTT. The encoded protein is CASSYRRGNSPLHF.

Points on this clonotype: This likely comes from a read error, as the CDR3 has no conserved phenylalanine or tryptophan at its end. The chain couples TRBV9 to TRBJ2-5; 7 bases match TRBD2. The closer fit of TRBJ2-1 to the DNA end suggests the J call may be wrong. CDR3 length: 15 residues. Germline V gene data show CDR1 as SGDLS and CDR2 as YYNGEE. The CDR3 sequence: CASSPSGGTGGEQFL. CDR3 coding DNA: TGTGCCAGCAGCCCTAGCGGTGGGACCGGGGGTGAGCAGTTCCTC.

Only a few counts were recorded for this clonotype. The chain carries TRBV7-3 and TRBJ2-1; 7 bases line up with TRBD2. The ends lost 6 bases at V and 7 bases at J; junction bases unmatched: 9. The CDR3 has 14 residues. The germline V gene has CDR1 SGHTA and CDR2 FQGTGA. For the CDR3, the DNA is TGTGCCAGCAGTTCTAACTCCGGGGGGAATGAGCAGTTCTTC. It is translated as CASSSNSGGNEQFF.

Details on this clonotype: The junction differs from germline at one of its ends, possibly a read error. The chain joins TRBV6-6 to TRBJ2-5; 8 bases fit TRBD1. Germline values: CDR1 MNHNY, CDR2 SVGAGI (reference sequence). This CDR3 comprises 15 residues. In DNA form, the CDR3 reads TGTACCAGCAGTTACACGACAGGGGTCCAAGAGACCCAGTACTTC. It translates to CTSSYTTGVQETQYF.

This clonotype has only a few counts. The V call is TRBV9, the J call TRBJ2-3, with a possible D match to TRBD2 (5 bases). Trimming removed 4 bases at V and 6 bases at J, with 12 bases between. CDR1 is SGDLS, CDR2 YYNGEE, per germline. The CDR3 consists of 13 residues. For the CDR3, the DNA is TGTGCCAGCAGCTTCACCCGAGGGGATACGCAGTATTTT. It yields the protein CASSFTRGDTQYF.

J is TRBJ1-5 and V is TRBV2, with 8 bases aligning to TRBD1. The CDR3 spans 16 residues. Trimming took 5 bases from V and 6 from J; bases not matched to a gene: 12. The germline V gene has CDR1 SNHLY and CDR2 FYNNEI. This CDR3 is CASSIPTGAGSQPQHF. The CDR3 DNA reads as TGTGCCAGCAGTATTCCGACAGGGGCAGGTAGTCAGCCCCAGCATTTT.

The chain joins TRBV7-3 to TRBJ2-1; D remains unclear. The V gene lost 5 bases and the J gene lost 9 bases, with 11 bases spanning the gap. CDR1 and CDR2 from the germline V gene are SGHTA and FQGTGA. The length of the CDR3 is 12 residues. CDR3 sequence (DNA): TGTGCCAGCAGCATAAGACAATCTGAGCAGTTCTTC. It yields the protein CASSIRQSEQFF.

The gene calls are TRBV7-2 and TRBJ1-5; 11 nucleotides match TRBD1. The CDR3 is 15 residues long. Germline V gene lookup returns CDR1 SGHTA and CDR2 FQGNSA. Trimming removed 7 bases from V and 5 bases from J; junction bases left unmatched: 7. The CDR3 reads CASTLDRGLDQPQHF. In DNA form, the CDR3 reads TGTGCCAGCACCCTGGACAGGGGGCTTGATCAGCCCCAGCATTTT. Complete variable domain (other parts from reference TRBV7-2 and TRBJ1-5): GAGVSQSPSNKVTEKGKDVELRCDPISGHTALYWYRQSLGQGLEFLIYFQGNSAPDKSGLPSDRFSAERTGGSVSTLTIQRTQQEDSAVYLCASTLDRGLDQPQHFGDGTRLSIL.

The chain links TRBV21-1 to TRBJ2-5; the DNA was not compared with TRBD2, the D call given in the table. The DNA matches TRBJ2-1 better at its end, which makes the J call doubtful. TRBV21-1 is classified as a pseudogene. This CDR3 region has 17 residues. The CDR3 bases are TGTGCCAGCAGCAAACCCAAGAACGGCGGGGGGCCGTGTGAGCAGTTCTTC. Encoded protein: CASSKPKNGGGPCEQFF.

This chain links TRBV4-3 with TRBJ2-4; 10 nucleotides agree with TRBD2. CDR1 and CDR2 from the germline V gene are LGHNA and YSLEER. The CDR3 extends over 14 amino acids. V lost 4 bases to trimming and J lost 5 bases; unmatched junction nucleotides: 2. CDR3 sequence reads: CASSPGLAENIQYF. CDR3 DNA: TGCGCCAGCAGCCCCGGACTAGCGGAAAACATTCAGTACTTC.

The chain joins TRBV5-1 to TRBJ2-3; D is possibly TRBD2 (6 bases). V lost 6 bases and J lost 4, with 15 bases in between. The CDR3 is made up of 14 amino acids. CDR1 SGHRS and CDR2 YFSETQ come from the germline V gene. This CDR3 is CASILGGVADTQYF. As DNA, the CDR3 is TGCGCCAGCATCCTGGGAGGAGTGGCAGATACGCAGTATTTT.

This clonotype occurred a few times. A read error may account for a junction end that differs from germline. The rearrangement joins TRBV12-3 or TRBV12-4 to TRBJ1-4, with a weak D call TRBD1 (5 bases). This CDR3 is 16 amino acids long. The CDR3 DNA reads TGTGCCAGCAGTTCGGAGGGGACGAGCACTAATGAAAAGCTGTTTTTT. It is translated as CASSSEGTSTNEKLFF.

This clonotype was seen a few times. DNA of the CDR3: TGTGCCAGCAGCTACCGTTCTGGAGGAAACACCATATATTTT. Its protein is CASSYRSGGNTIYF. The V call is TRBV5-4, the J call TRBJ1-3; D not resolved. The CDR3 runs 14 residues. The germline V gene encodes CDR1 SGHNT and CDR2 YYREEE (reference sequence). The V and J ends lost 3 bases and 4 bases respectively, with 11 bases between them. Full variable domain (remainder filled in from reference TRBV5-4 and TRBJ1-3): ETGVTQSPTHLIKTRGQQVTLRCSSQSGHNTVSWYQQALGQGPQFIFQYYREEENGRGNFPPRFSGLQFPNYSSELNVNALELDDSALYLCASSYRSGGNTIYFGEGSWLTVV.

The V and J genes are TRBV3-1 and TRBJ1-2, with D unclear. V was clipped by 9 bases and J by 7 bases, with 15 bases between them. The CDR3 runs to 12 residues. The germline gives CDR1 LGHDT, CDR2 YNNKEL (reference sequence). The CDR3 coding sequence is TGTGCCAGTAGTAGTGTCGACGCTGGCTACACCTTC. Protein product: CASSSVDAGYTF.

This chain uses TRBV7-2 with TRBJ1-3; D call uncertain. The CDR3 loop spans 16 amino acids. From germline, CDR1 is SGHTA and CDR2 FQGNSA. The ends were cut back, 1 base at V and 0 bases at J, with 10 bases in the middle. The CDR3 coding sequence is TGTGCCAGCAGCTTAGGGGTGGGGAGCTCTGGAAACACCATATATTTT. Amino acid sequence: CASSLGVGSSGNTIYF.

The chain uses TRBV20-1 and TRBJ2-3; TRBD2 might be the D (6 bases). The length of the CDR3 is 14 residues. Germline V lookup: CDR1 DFQATT, CDR2 SNEGSKA (reference sequence). V lost 6 bases to trimming and J lost 1 base, with 14 bases between them. The CDR3 spells CSAPRRGGTDTQYF. DNA of the CDR3: TGCAGTGCCCCCAGGAGGGGAGGCACAGATACGCAGTATTTT.

The gene calls are TRBV20-1 and TRBJ1-2; 7 bases agree with TRBD1. V lost 0 bases, J lost 7 bases, and 11 bases stayed unmatched. There are 15 residues in the CDR3. Looked up from germline, CDR1 is DFQATT and CDR2 is SNEGSKA (reference sequence). CDR3 DNA: TGCAGTGCTAGAGATTTAGGGACAGATTTAGTTGGCTACACCTTC. This translates into CSARDLGTDLVGYTF.

The V call is TRBV30, the J call TRBJ2-5; D gene uncertain. Germline-derived CDR1 and CDR2 are GTSNPN and SVGIG (reference sequence). The CDR3 is 13 residues long. Trimming cost V 4 bases and J 3 bases, with 12 bases left between them. CDR3 protein: CAWNRNEKETQYF. For the CDR3, the DNA is TGTGCCTGGAATCGAAATGAGAAAGAGACCCAGTACTTC.

The V gene is TRBV7-6, the J gene TRBJ2-7, with 10 bases aligning to TRBD2. Germline CDR1 is SGHVS and CDR2 is FNYEAQ. With 3 bases clipped from V and 7 bases from J, the junction kept 9 bases outside the gene matches. The CDR3 totals 15 residues. This CDR3 is CASSFQRGGLGEQYF. The CDR3 DNA reads as TGTGCCAGCAGCTTCCAGCGGGGGGGCCTGGGGGAGCAGTACTTC.